The following is a T cell receptor beta chain sequence with its context. The target of this receptor is not known. One base away there is no much larger clone; base qualities are not given. This sample was taken from a study of blood T cell repertoires in COVID-19 (dated by TCRdb to 2020 to 2022). At the level of the whole study: Collaborator samples came from the United States, Italy and Spain and covered acute and convalescent phases of COVID-19. The prospective study material was composed of cDNA or gDNA derived from T cells, B-cell-depleted T cells, or PBMCs. Subjects who had been exposed to COVID-19, were actively infected with it, or had recovered from it provided the deeply sampled blood TCRbeta repertoires that made up the dataset. The repertoires were made available in a free public database intended to serve as a resource for research on the immune response to SARS-CoV-2. Samples were obtained from the ongoing ImmuneRACE study (first 160 participants) and from about 1,300 subjects provided by 6 global collaborators. A de-identified subject ID, COVID-19 status, age in years and sex were almost always included in the sample metadata. Where available, HLA class I and class II types were taken from metadata supplied by the sample provider and were not determined by assay-based typing. Broader findings and caveats from the paper: The amount of clinical and demographic metadata varied by source and participant and was provided uncurated.

Samples from volunteer blood donors who had recovered from COVID-19 were contributed by a second Seattle source. Collaborating institutions collected whole blood in K2EDTA tubes following their own protocols. Collaborator samples were shipped for TCRbeta analysis as frozen whole blood, isolated PBMCs, or DNA extracted from either sample type. TCRbeta CDR3 regions were amplified from genomic DNA using the immunoSEQ Assay, a bias-controlled multiplex PCR. The authors' pipeline ran thus. The number of nucleated cells in each sample was estimated by amplification of reference gene primers within the assay. To quantify the absolute abundance of each unique TCRbeta CDR3 rearrangement, sequence reads were collapsed and filtered. For each sample, productive Simpson clonality was calculated as the square root of Simpson's diversity index over productive rearrangements. In its TCRdb copy, this immuneACCESS table keeps in-frame sequences only and misses some clones. Where compared with another copy, unresolved V genes explain less than half of these, and the others have no known cause. Clonal size and the V and J genes are those of that table, whereas D and trimming came from the DNA. This sample lists roughly 250,000 clones; around nine tenths were detected once. 2.1% of the sample lies in the top ten.

The sequenced material came from peripheral blood. This TCR was sampled from a woman between 35 and 50 years old who had recovered from COVID-19.

The nucleotide sequence is given as TGTGCCAGCAGCCCGCGGTGGGGTAGCGGGAGCCAGAGCTCCTACAATGAGCAGTTCTTC. It translates as CASSPRWGSGSQSSYNEQFF. The V and J segments used are TRBV4-2 and TRBJ2-1; TRBD2 lines up with 9 middle nucleotides. The CDR3 spans 20 residues, from the cysteine through the phenylalanine. Only the CDR3 part of the read is kept: 60 bases, read in frame from the first base. According to the germline V gene, CDR1 reads LGHNA and CDR2 reads YNFKEQ. V has 4 bases trimmed and J has 0 bases trimmed; junction bases matching no gene number 16.